A selection of T cell receptor beta chains follows, all from one sample in a study of blood T cell repertoires in COVID-19. Produced via immunoSEQ multiplex PCR; TCRdb's table is partial and in-frame only. The sample consists of approximately 300,000 clones, approximately 90% of them appearing once. The specimen was peripheral blood. Receptors were obtained from a woman aged 25 to 39 with COVID-19, enrolled during active disease. Both conserved end residues are part of each CDR3. A D gene is named only where the DNA matches it firmly. Expanded clones get a size class; other rows say once, few or many, or leave the size out.

>-|TRBD2|TRBJ2-7|TRBV11-1|14
CASSFGGRSYEQYF
TGTGCCAGCAGCTTCGGGGGGAGGTCCTACGAGCAGTACTTC
>-|TRBD1|TRBJ2-3|TRBV28|15
CASSLQGAETDTQYF
TGTGCCAGCAGTTTACAGGGGGCGGAAACAGATACGCAGTATTTT
>-|TRBD2|TRBJ2-7|TRBV7-2|14
CASSLGGLASEQYF
TGTGCCAGCAGCTTAGGTGGACTAGCTTCCGAGCAGTACTTC
>-|-|TRBJ2-7|TRBV10-2|15
CASLSAGQLLYEQYF
TGCGCCAGTTTAAGTGCGGGACAGCTCCTCTACGAGCAGTACTTC
>-|-|TRBJ2-7|TRBV21-1|17
CASSGTLAGRSSYEQYF
TGTGCCAGCAGCGGGACTCTAGCGGGAAGGAGCTCCTACGAGCAGTACTTC
>once|TRBD2|TRBJ2-5|TRBV18|19
CASSPLTASGSTGQETQYF
TGTGCCAGCTCACCACTTACGGCTAGCGGGAGTACTGGCCAAGAGACCCAGTACTTC
>-|TRBD1|TRBJ2-7|TRBV11-2|15
CASSLTGQGGTEQYF
TGTGCCAGCAGTTTGACGGGACAGGGGGGCACCGAGCAGTACTTC
>-|TRBD2|TRBJ2-7|TRBV7-9|16
CASSLGLAGDPYEQYF
TGTGCCAGCAGCTTAGGATTGGCGGGAGACCCCTACGAGCAGTACTTC
>-|TRBD2|TRBJ2-5|TRBV19|20
CASSSSDPGLAGLGLKTQYF
TGTGCCAGTAGCTCATCCGATCCTGGACTAGCGGGGCTGGGGTTAAAGACCCAGTACTTC
>-|TRBD2|TRBJ2-3|TRBV24-1|16
CATSASTSGRTDTQYF
TGTGCCACCAGTGCCTCGACTAGCGGTCGCACAGATACGCAGTATTTT
>few|TRBD2|TRBJ2-1|TRBV25-1|15
CASSGRTSGRNEQFF
TGTGCCAGCAGTGGGAGGACTAGCGGGAGAAATGAGCAGTTCTTC
>-|TRBD1|TRBJ1-1|TRBV28|13
CASRGTGNTEAFF
TGTGCCAGCAGAGGGACAGGGAACACTGAAGCTTTCTTT
>-|TRBD1|TRBJ2-7|TRBV2|15
CASSEGDSIGYEQYF
TGTGCCAGCAGTGAGGGGGACAGCATAGGATACGAGCAGTACTTC
>-|-|TRBJ1-1|TRBV30|14
CAWGAGVMNTEAFF
TGTGCCTGGGGGGCGGGGGTTATGAACACTGAAGCTTTCTTT
>-|-|TRBJ1-2|TRBV5-6|13
CASSLQGVYGYTF
TGTGCCAGCAGCTTGCAGGGTGTCTATGGCTACACCTTC
>-|-|TRBJ1-1|TRBV30|12
CACREEFTEAFF
TGTGCCTGTCGGGAGGAATTCACTGAAGCTTTCTTT
>few|-|TRBJ1-1|TRBV30|13
CAWSVAEAQEAFF
TGTGCCTGGAGTGTCGCGGAGGCCCAGGAAGCTTTCTTT
>-|-|TRBJ2-1|TRBV5-6|16
CASSFYGRHSYNEQFF
TGTGCCAGCAGCTTCTACGGGAGACACTCCTACAATGAGCAGTTCTTC
>-|-|TRBJ1-2|TRBV6-1|15
CASSEYHSSPWGYTF
TGTGCCAGCAGTGAATACCACAGCTCCCCGTGGGGCTACACCTTC
>-|-|TRBJ1-1|TRBV11-2|14
CASSLVRSSGEAFF
TGTGCCAGCAGCTTGGTCAGGTCGAGTGGGGAAGCTTTCTTT
>-|TRBD2|TRBJ2-7|TRBV28|12
CASQAGVYEQYF
TGTGCCAGCCAGGCGGGAGTGTACGAGCAGTACTTC
>-|TRBD2|TRBJ2-7|TRBV4-1|16
CASSQDGTSDYYEQYF
TGCGCCAGCAGCCAAGATGGGACTAGCGACTACTACGAGCAGTACTTC
>-|TRBD2|TRBJ2-1|TRBV5-1|15
CASSLVTSGRNEQFF
TGCGCCAGCAGCTTGGTGACTAGCGGGAGAAATGAGCAGTTCTTC
>-|-|TRBJ2-7|TRBV30|13
CAWRVSPGYEQYF
TGTGCCTGGAGGGTCTCTCCAGGGTACGAGCAGTACTTC
>-|-|TRBJ2-1|TRBV12-5|16
CASGPGGSGLYNEQFF
TGTGCTAGTGGCCCCGGAGGTAGCGGCCTCTACAATGAGCAGTTCTTC
>-|TRBD1|TRBJ1-5|TRBV5-6|15
CASSLGGQAHQPQHF
TGTGCCAGCAGCTTGGGCGGACAGGCGCATCAGCCCCAGCATTTT
>-|-|TRBJ2-7|TRBV9|14
CASSVGLVQDEQYF
TGTGCCAGCAGCGTAGGGCTGGTTCAGGACGAGCAGTACTTC
>-|TRBD1|TRBJ2-7|TRBV2|12
CASSGQGYEQYF
TGTGCCAGTTCGGGACAGGGGTACGAGCAGTACTTC
>once|TRBD2|TRBJ2-5|TRBV28|16
CASSLRLAGWRETQYF
TGTGCCAGCAGTTTAAGGCTAGCGGGATGGAGAGAGACCCAGTACTTC
>-|TRBD1|TRBJ1-1|TRBV7-9|16
CASSLAHGQGATEAFF
TGTGCCAGCAGCTTAGCTCACGGACAGGGCGCCACTGAAGCTTTCTTT
>-|-|TRBJ1-4|TRBV7-2|14
CASSAGGGWEKLFF
TGTGCCAGCAGCGCGGGGGGCGGATGGGAAAAACTGTTTTTT
>-|TRBD2|TRBJ2-2|TRBV7-6|16
CASSPEVGGHTGELFF
TGTGCCAGCAGCCCAGAGGTGGGAGGGCACACCGGGGAGCTGTTTTTT
>-|-|TRBJ1-5|TRBV30|13
CAWSYSSNQPQHF
TGTGCCTGGAGTTACAGTAGCAATCAGCCCCAGCATTTT
>-|-|TRBJ1-4|TRBV2|15
CASSQEGGSNEKLFF
TGTGCCAGCAGTCAAGAGGGGGGGAGTAATGAAAAACTGTTTTTT
>few|-|TRBJ1-2|TRBV14|15
CASSQDGGRGRGYTF
TGTGCCAGCAGCCAAGATGGCGGCAGGGGACGTGGCTACACCTTC
>-|TRBD2|TRBJ2-1|TRBV5-6|17
CASSFTGTTSSYNEQFF
TGTGCCAGCAGCTTTACCGGGACTACGAGCTCCTACAATGAGCAGTTCTTC
>-|TRBD2|TRBJ2-7|TRBV15|16
CATSRRLSGGSYEQYF
TGTGCCACCAGCAGACGACTTAGCGGGGGCTCCTACGAGCAGTACTTC
>-|-|TRBJ2-5|TRBV18|14
CASSPLSKEETQYF
TGTGCCAGCTCACCACTTTCTAAAGAAGAGACCCAGTACTTC
>-|TRBD1|TRBJ1-4|TRBV28|15
CASSSRWTGEEKLFF
TGTGCCAGCAGTTCTCGTTGGACAGGCGAGGAAAAACTGTTTTTT
>-|TRBD1|TRBJ2-7|TRBV7-9|14
CASSSGTGAYEQYF
TGTGCCAGCAGCTCCGGGACAGGGGCCTACGAGCAGTACTTC
>-|-|TRBJ2-2|TRBV18|16
CASSPRLSGWTGELFF
TGTGCCAGCTCACCCCGACTCTCTGGGTGGACCGGGGAGCTGTTTTTT
>-|-|TRBJ2-7|TRBV4-1|16
CASSQEQSPSSYEQYF
TGCGCCAGCAGCCAAGAGCAGTCTCCTAGCTCCTACGAGCAGTACTTC
>-|-|TRBJ2-5|TRBV11-2|12
CASSSRGGDQYF
TGTGCCAGCAGCTCTAGAGGAGGCGACCAGTACTTC
>-|-|TRBJ1-1|TRBV14|15
CASSQHRGGGTEAFF
TGTGCCAGCAGCCAACATCGCGGGGGTGGGACTGAAGCTTTCTTT
>-|TRBD2|TRBJ2-7|TRBV7-2|14
CASSGGGLGNEQYF
TGTGCCAGCAGCGGGGGGGGTCTAGGAAACGAGCAGTACTTC
>-|-|TRBJ2-7|TRBV19|15
CASSIDQGSIYEQYF
TGTGCCAGTAGTATAGATCAGGGAAGTATTTACGAGCAGTACTTC
>-|TRBD2|TRBJ2-1|TRBV18|13
CASSLGLANEQFF
TGTGCCAGCTCTCTCGGACTAGCCAATGAGCAGTTCTTC